Sequencing of this T cell receptor beta chain was carried out in a study of cytomegalovirus exposure and HLA in healthy donors. On the study more broadly: Unique TCR beta sequences numbering approximately 120 million came from 150 million to 200 million T cells in an earlier analysis. Caucasian-associated ancestry cluster membership applied to about four fifths of several hundred genotyped donors. Whole-study findings and limits: A later analysis found that most CMV-associated TCR beta chains appeared HLA-restricted.

Germline V gene sequence: CDR1 ENHRY, CDR2 SYGVKD. V gave up 10 bases and J gave up 2 bases; unmatched junction bases: 4. CDR3 length: 15 amino acids. Comment on this clone: Its target is not known.

The PCR had 60 Vbeta and 13 Jbeta primers. Profiling relied on immunoSEQ multiplex PCR, and the TCRdb table lists in-frame clones only, not all of them. The repertoire holds 75,000 to 100,000 clones, with around 77% as singletons. This chain uses TRBV10-3 with TRBJ2-2, with 13 positions matching TRBD2. The specimen was PBMCs. The clonotype was recovered from a woman aged 60 to 75 in good health and CMV-seropositive. The CDR3 DNA follows: TGTGCCACGGGACTAGCGGGACCCAACACCGGGGAGCTGTTTTTT. Translation gives CATGLAGPNTGELFF.